This TCR beta chain is drawn from a study of graft-versus-host responses after intestinal transplantation. Overall study: Recipients had transplants, and these were multivisceral, liver-intestinal, or isolated intestinal. Anti-thymocyte globulin induction, then tacrolimus and steroids for around 3 years, went to all recipients.

Per germline, CDR1 SQVTM and CDR2 ANQGSEA. The CDR3 contains 16 residues. V lost 2 bases and J 0 bases, leaving 14 bases between the germline ends. This table comes from immunoSEQ multiplex PCR, and its TCRdb copy is limited to in-frame clones, with some not included. The top ten clones hold about 1.7% of a sample with about 63,000 clones, 75% to 90% of them seen once. Graft specimens yielded both intraepithelial and lamina propria lymphocytes. The source of this sequence is a human patient who received an intestinal transplant, so some T cells may come from the graft donor. The sequences come from ileum tissue, collected approximately 370 days after transplant. The V and J genes are TRBV29-1 and TRBJ2-1, with D possibly matching TRBD2 (6 bases). CDR3 nucleotide sequence: TGCAGCGTTGAAAGCATCGACGGGAGCTCCTACAATGAGCAGTTCTTC. Protein product: CSVESIDGSSYNEQFF.